This is a list of T cell receptor beta chains from one sample in a study of cytomegalovirus exposure and HLA in healthy donors. TCRdb's copy holds only in-frame clones and misses some; the assay was immunoSEQ multiplex PCR. The top ten hold 3.8% of the sample, which has tens of thousands of clones, 85% to 90% seen once. Sequenced sample: PBMCs. All receptors derive from a woman younger than 35 in good health and CMV-seropositive. Both conserved end residues are part of each CDR3. D genes are given only for firm matches. Not all rows give a size; the values are once, few, many and, for expanded clones, a class.

size,V,J,D,CDR3,DNA
-,TRBV9,TRBJ2-7,TRBD2,CASSTTSGGFYEQYF,TGTGCCAGCAGCACGACTAGCGGGGGGTTCTACGAGCAGTACTTC
-,TRBV9,TRBJ1-2,-,CASSVGSLRYYGYTF,TGTGCCAGCAGCGTGGGCAGTCTAAGGTACTATGGCTACACCTTC
once,TRBV19,TRBJ2-1,TRBD2,CASSITSGGGNEQFF,TGTGCCAGTAGTATAACTAGCGGGGGAGGTAATGAGCAGTTCTTC
-,TRBV5-1,TRBJ2-7,TRBD2,CATPLAGETYEQYF,TGCGCCACACCCCTAGCGGGGGAGACCTACGAGCAGTACTTC
-,TRBV6-5,TRBJ2-5,TRBD2,CASSYGLAGEQGTQYF,TGTGCCAGCAGTTACGGGCTAGCGGGAGAACAAGGGACCCAGTACTTC
-,TRBV6-1,TRBJ1-2,-,CASTPGPFGNYGYTF,TGTGCCAGCACCCCGGGTCCCTTTGGTAACTATGGCTACACCTTC
-,TRBV30,TRBJ2-3,TRBD2,CAWSFHARTSAYTDTQYF,TGTGCCTGGAGTTTCCACGCGAGGACTAGCGCTTACACAGATACGCAGTATTTT
-,TRBV29-1,TRBJ2-1,-,CSIDGGYNEQFF,TGCAGCATTGACGGGGGTTACAATGAGCAGTTCTTC
once,TRBV9,TRBJ2-1,TRBD2,CASSARDYSREQFF,TGTGCCAGCAGCGCACGGGACTATTCTAGGGAGCAGTTCTTC
-,TRBV11-2,TRBJ1-1,-,CASSLVYGGTEAFF,TGTGCCAGCAGCTTAGTTTACGGGGGCACTGAAGCTTTCTTT
-,TRBV28,TRBJ1-3,-,CASSIRTVAGNTIYF,TGTGCCAGCAGTATCCGGACAGTCGCTGGAAACACCATATATTTT
once,TRBV5-4,TRBJ2-4,-,CASSSTGGEKNIQYF,TGTGCCAGCAGCTCTACAGGGGGGGAGAAAAACATTCAGTACTTC
-,TRBV7-8,TRBJ2-5,TRBD2,CASSLGRGRGLQQETQYF,TGTGCCAGCAGCCTAGGAAGGGGTAGGGGACTACAACAAGAGACCCAGTACTTC
-,TRBV27,TRBJ1-6,-,CASRRQSRSYNSPLHF,TGTGCCAGCCGGCGACAGTCCCGCTCCTATAATTCACCCCTCCACTTT
-,TRBV19,TRBJ1-2,-,CASSLRTGFYGYTF,TGTGCCAGTAGCCTTCGAACAGGGTTCTATGGCTACACCTTC
-,TRBV9,TRBJ2-3,-,CASSVEASVDTQYF,TGTGCCAGCAGCGTAGAAGCGTCGGTAGATACGCAGTATTTT
-,TRBV14,TRBJ1-3,-,CASSQDRAGNTIYF,TGTGCCAGCAGCCAAGACAGGGCTGGAAACACCATATATTTT
-,TRBV6-4,TRBJ2-3,TRBD2,CASSSGTSSTDTQYF,TGTGCCAGCAGTAGCGGGACCTCTAGCACAGATACGCAGTATTTT
-,TRBV5-4,TRBJ2-5,TRBD2,CASSSGLAGNWGETQYF,TGTGCCAGCAGCTCCGGACTAGCGGGAAATTGGGGTGAGACCCAGTACTTC
-,TRBV19,TRBJ2-3,TRBD2,CASVKAASGRTDTQYF,TGTGCCAGTGTAAAGGCGGCTAGCGGGAGGACAGATACGCAGTATTTT
-,TRBV23-1,TRBJ1-1,-,CGREVAFF,TGCGGCCGGGAGGTTGCTTTCTTT
-,TRBV19,TRBJ2-2,-,CASSIGTGELFF,TGTGCCAGTAGTATCGGGACCGGGGAGCTGTTTTTT
-,TRBV5-1,TRBJ1-1,-,CASSEQGENTEAFF,TGCGCCAGCAGCGAACAAGGGGAGAACACTGAAGCTTTCTTT
once,TRBV5-4,TRBJ2-5,-,CASSSIVGGPLEETQYF,TGTGCCAGCAGCTCCATAGTTGGAGGGCCATTAGAAGAGACCCAGTACTTC
-,TRBV2,TRBJ2-1,TRBD1,CASSTEGTGGYEQFF,TGTGCCAGCAGTACAGAAGGGACAGGGGGCTATGAGCAGTTCTTC